These T cell receptor beta chains were read from a single sample in a study of blood T cells in healthy people across ages. MiXCR was run by TCRdb on the 5' RACE reads, yielding one entry per CDR3 protein. The sample yields roughly 1.6 million distinct CDR3 sequences, about 35% seen once. Sequenced sample: blood. The receptors come from a young woman in good health. The CDR3 runs from the conserved cysteine through the conserved F or W. The order of the fields is V gene, J gene, clone size, D gene, CDR3 protein, CDR3 DNA. The D gene is left open where the match is weak. Expanded clones get a size class; other rows say once, few or many, or leave the size out.

V: TRBV29-1; J: TRBJ2-7; size: -; D: TRBD1; CDR3: CSVAWDRGYEQYF; DNA: TGCAGCGTCGCCTGGGACAGGGGCTACGAGCAGTACTTC
V: TRBV27; J: TRBJ2-3; size: -; D: TRBD2; CDR3: CASRWTSEGTDTQYF; DNA: TGTGCCAGCCGTTGGACTAGCGAGGGCACAGATACGCAGTATTTT
V: TRBV6-5; J: TRBJ2-7; size: -; D: TRBD2; CDR3: CASSYSSRGGGYEQYF; DNA: TGTGCCAGCAGTTACTCAAGTCGGGGCGGGGGCTACGAGCAGTACTTC
V: TRBV30; J: TRBJ2-1; size: -; D: -; CDR3: CAWSVPSYNEQFF; DNA: TGTGCCTGGAGTGTACCCAGTTACAATGAGCAGTTCTTC
V: TRBV14; J: TRBJ1-2; size: -; D: TRBD1; CDR3: CASSLGDRLSYGYTF; DNA: TGTGCCAGCAGCCTCGGGGACAGGTTGTCCTATGGCTACACCTTC
V: TRBV29-1; J: TRBJ2-5; size: few; D: -; CDR3: CSVSSLLRLQETQYF; DNA: TGCAGCGTCTCCAGTCTCCTGAGGCTCCAAGAGACCCAGTACTTC
V: TRBV20-1; J: TRBJ1-2; size: few; D: -; CDR3: CSARGNPHYGYTF; DNA: TGCAGTGCCAGAGGTAACCCACACTATGGCTACACCTTC
V: TRBV10-3; J: TRBJ2-7; size: few; D: TRBD2; CDR3: CATGAGVLQEQYF; DNA: TGTGCCACCGGAGCGGGAGTCTTGCAGGAGCAGTACTTC
V: TRBV3-1; J: TRBJ1-2; size: few; D: -; CDR3: CASSQVGGNLNYGYTF; DNA: TGTGCCAGCAGCCAAGTGGGGGGGAATCTTAACTATGGCTACACCTTC
V: TRBV6-6; J: TRBJ1-5; size: -; D: -; CDR3: CASSSLGGGESNQPQHF; DNA: TGTGCCAGCAGTTCCCTCGGAGGGGGAGAAAGCAATCAGCCCCAGCATTTT
V: TRBV28; J: TRBJ2-7; size: -; D: TRBD2; CDR3: CANSLSALAGVYEQYF; DNA: TGTGCCAACAGTTTATCGGCCCTAGCGGGAGTGTACGAGCAGTACTTC
V: TRBV2; J: TRBJ2-5; size: -; D: TRBD1; CDR3: CASPGTGVPETQYF; DNA: TGTGCCAGCCCCGGGACAGGGGTTCCAGAGACCCAGTACTTC
V: TRBV27; J: TRBJ1-1; size: -; D: -; CDR3: CASRTNMNTEAFF; DNA: TGTGCCAGCAGGACTAATATGAACACTGAAGCTTTCTTT
V: TRBV27; J: TRBJ2-3; size: -; D: -; CDR3: CASSPSGDPDTQYF; DNA: TGTGCCAGCAGTCCCTCGGGGGACCCAGATACGCAGTATTTT
V: TRBV12-3/TRBV12-4; J: TRBJ2-1; size: -; D: TRBD2; CDR3: CASSSPRLAGNNEQFF; DNA: TGTGCCAGCAGTTCCCCCAGACTAGCGGGAAACAATGAGCAGTTCTTC
V: TRBV20-1; J: TRBJ2-7; size: -; D: -; CDR3: CSGQPESSYEQYF; DNA: TGCAGTGGACAGCCGGAGAGCTCCTACGAGCAGTACTTC
V: TRBV5-4; J: TRBJ2-5; size: -; D: TRBD1; CDR3: CASSMIAGQGLETQYF; DNA: TGTGCCAGCAGCATGATCGCGGGACAGGGGTTAGAGACCCAGTACTTC
V: TRBV15; J: TRBJ2-2; size: -; D: TRBD1; CDR3: CATSNRDRDSSGELFF; DNA: TGTGCCACCAGCAATCGGGACAGGGACTCATCCGGGGAGCTGTTTTTT
V: TRBV4-1; J: TRBJ2-3; size: many; D: -; CDR3: CASSPQPDTQYF; DNA: TGCGCCAGCAGCCCACAGCCCGATACGCAGTATTTT
V: TRBV28; J: TRBJ2-5; size: -; D: -; CDR3: CASTLTGWQETQYF; DNA: TGTGCCAGCACTCTAACGGGCTGGCAAGAGACCCAGTACTTC
V: TRBV28; J: TRBJ1-2; size: -; D: -; CDR3: CASRQSGGGNYGYTF; DNA: TGTGCCAGCAGACAAAGTGGGGGGGGAAACTATGGCTACACCTTC
V: TRBV6-4; J: TRBJ1-5; size: -; D: TRBD1; CDR3: CATISKDRCHQPQHF; DNA: TGTGCCACAATTAGTAAGGACAGGTGCCATCAGCCCCAGCATTTT
V: TRBV12-3/TRBV12-4; J: TRBJ2-7; size: few; D: -; CDR3: CASTPGGTGIDEQYF; DNA: TGTGCCAGCACCCCGGGGGGGACAGGGATCGACGAGCAGTACTTC
V: TRBV5-1; J: TRBJ2-3; size: -; D: -; CDR3: CASSPYRTDTRYF; DNA: TGCGCCAGCAGCCCGTATCGGACAGATACGCGGTATTTT
V: TRBV5-1; J: TRBJ2-3; size: many; D: -; CDR3: CASSLVSKTGDTQYF; DNA: TGCGCCAGCAGCTTGGTCTCTAAGACTGGAGATACGCAGTATTTT
V: TRBV10-3; J: TRBJ2-5; size: -; D: TRBD1; CDR3: CAISGPGQGPQETQYF; DNA: TGTGCCATCAGTGGACCGGGACAGGGGCCCCAAGAGACCCAGTACTTC
V: TRBV2; J: TRBJ1-1; size: -; D: -; CDR3: CAQRGMNTEAFF; DNA: TGTGCCCAAAGGGGGATGAACACTGAAGCTTTCTTT
V: TRBV28; J: TRBJ2-7; size: -; D: TRBD1; CDR3: CASSRGWDSYEQYF; DNA: TGTGCCAGCAGTCGGGGCTGGGACAGCTACGAGCAGTACTTC
V: TRBV28; J: TRBJ1-1; size: few; D: -; CDR3: CASSLIKGSGEAFF; DNA: TGTGCCAGCAGTTTAATAAAGGGATCGGGTGAAGCTTTCTTT
V: TRBV15; J: TRBJ2-1; size: few; D: TRBD1; CDR3: CAASRQGYHEQFF; DNA: TGTGCCGCCTCGAGACAGGGATATCATGAGCAGTTCTTC
V: TRBV28; J: TRBJ1-2; size: -; D: TRBD1; CDR3: CASVPRQGYYGYTF; DNA: TGTGCCAGCGTCCCCCGACAGGGATACTATGGCTACACCTTC
V: TRBV2; J: TRBJ2-5; size: -; D: TRBD2; CDR3: CASRIGRAAETQYF; DNA: TGTGCCAGCAGAATCGGGAGGGCAGCCGAGACCCAGTACTTC
V: TRBV27; J: TRBJ2-1; size: few; D: -; CDR3: CASSFRLHAGSYNEQFF; DNA: TGTGCCAGCAGTTTCCGGCTCCACGCAGGCTCCTACAATGAGCAGTTCTTC
V: TRBV5-1; J: TRBJ2-3; size: few; D: -; CDR3: CASSLGSGALDTQYF; DNA: TGCGCCAGCAGCTTGGGGAGCGGAGCATTGGATACGCAGTATTTT
V: TRBV5-1; J: TRBJ2-2; size: many; D: -; CDR3: CASSLDPIRTGELFF; DNA: TGCGCCAGCAGCCTCGACCCCATTCGTACCGGGGAGCTGTTTTTT
V: TRBV20-1; J: TRBJ2-7; size: -; D: -; CDR3: CSAGLFPGLTGEQYF; DNA: TGCAGTGCTGGGCTTTTTCCGGGGCTAACGGGGGAGCAGTACTTC
V: TRBV20-1; J: TRBJ2-7; size: -; D: TRBD2; CDR3: CSARPPGLASNEQYF; DNA: TGCAGTGCTAGACCTCCGGGACTAGCGAGCAACGAGCAGTACTTC
V: TRBV25-1; J: TRBJ1-2; size: many; D: -; CDR3: CASSGTVYGYTF; DNA: TGTGCCAGCAGCGGGACGGTCTATGGCTACACCTTC
V: TRBV28; J: TRBJ2-7; size: -; D: TRBD2; CDR3: CASSLPLAGGIDEQYF; DNA: TGTGCCAGCAGTTTACCACTAGCGGGAGGAATCGACGAGCAGTACTTC
V: TRBV6-5; J: TRBJ2-7; size: few; D: -; CDR3: CASRYLGGEQYF; DNA: TGTGCCAGCAGATACCTCGGGGGCGAGCAGTACTTC
V: TRBV9; J: TRBJ2-1; size: many; D: TRBD2; CDR3: CASSVEGLARGYNEQFF; DNA: TGTGCCAGCAGCGTAGAAGGACTAGCGAGGGGATACAATGAGCAGTTCTTC
V: TRBV27; J: TRBJ1-1; size: many; D: -; CDR3: CASSWGRGNTEAFF; DNA: TGTGCCAGCAGTTGGGGTCGGGGGAACACTGAAGCTTTCTTT
V: TRBV27; J: TRBJ2-1; size: -; D: TRBD2; CDR3: CASSLGTSGRVEQFF; DNA: TGTGCCAGCAGTCTCGGGACTAGCGGGAGGGTGGAGCAGTTCTTC
V: TRBV12-3/TRBV12-4; J: TRBJ2-5; size: -; D: TRBD2; CDR3: CATRGGEGGETQYF; DNA: TGTGCCACCCGGGGGGGCGAGGGTGGAGAGACCCAGTACTTC
V: TRBV20-1; J: TRBJ1-2; size: -; D: -; CDR3: CSARDDSTPNYGYTF; DNA: TGCAGTGCTAGAGATGACAGCACACCTAACTATGGCTACACCTTC
V: TRBV29-1; J: TRBJ2-7; size: many; D: -; CDR3: CSVEDSTATYEQYF; DNA: TGCAGCGTTGAAGATTCGACAGCTACCTACGAGCAGTACTTC